The present entry profiles one T cell receptor beta chain with its context. Cohort 3 recovered donors had two negative PCRs, clearance, or symptom resolution. Per the authors' pipeline: The assay estimated nucleated cells by amplifying reference gene primers. The repertoire was sequenced with immunoSEQ multiplex PCR; TCRdb's copy has only in-frame clones and lacks some. V, J and clone size are those of that table, while D and trimming were read from the DNA. In the table there are 350,000 to 550,000 clones, 80% to 90% of which are singletons. After removal of 2 bases from V and 8 bases from J, the junction contained 16 bases not matched to a gene. The V gene's germline CDR1 is SGHRS and CDR2 YFSETQ. This CDR3 spans 17 amino acids. The sample belongs to a study of blood T cell repertoires in COVID-19.

This chain connects TRBV5-1 to TRBJ1-1, with TRBD1 matching over 9 bases. This receptor was obtained from a man aged 25 to 40 who had recovered from COVID-19. The sample consisted of PBMCs or T cells enriched from blood (not recorded which). CDR3: CASSFLGVRDREREAFF. The CDR3 DNA sequence: TGCGCCAGCAGCTTCCTGGGGGTCCGGGACAGGGAACGCGAAGCTTTCTTT.